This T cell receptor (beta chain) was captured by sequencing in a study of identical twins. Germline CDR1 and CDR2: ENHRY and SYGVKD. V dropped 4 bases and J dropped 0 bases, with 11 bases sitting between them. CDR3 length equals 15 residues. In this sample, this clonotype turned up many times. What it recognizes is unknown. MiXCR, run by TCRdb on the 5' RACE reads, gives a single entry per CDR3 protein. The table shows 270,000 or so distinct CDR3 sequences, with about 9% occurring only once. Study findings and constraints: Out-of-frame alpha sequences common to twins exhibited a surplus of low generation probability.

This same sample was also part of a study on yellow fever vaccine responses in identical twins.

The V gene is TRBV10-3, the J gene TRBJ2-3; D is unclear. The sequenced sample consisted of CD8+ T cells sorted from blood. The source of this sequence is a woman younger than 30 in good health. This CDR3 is CAISGASSSTDTQYF. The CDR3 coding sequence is TGTGCCATCAGTGGCGCCAGCTCCAGCACAGATACGCAGTATTTT.